This T cell receptor beta chain was observed in a study of blood T cell repertoires in COVID-19. In the study overall: Acute and convalescent COVID-19 specimens originated in the United States, Italy and Spain. PBMCs, B-cell-depleted T cells, or T cells were the source of the cDNA or gDNA that made up the material.

The length of the CDR3 is 16 residues. The V segment lost 3 bases and the J segment 3 bases; nucleotides outside the gene matches: 5. Germline assignment: CDR1 MGHRA and CDR2 YSYEKL. As processed by the authors: Amplification with reference gene primers provided the estimates of nucleated cell counts. Produced via immunoSEQ multiplex PCR; TCRdb's table is partial and in-frame only. V and J calls and clone size come straight from that table; D and trimming were deduced from the DNA. The sample shows about 670,000 clones, over 80% of them seen only once. Material: peripheral blood. The V call is TRBV4-1, the J call TRBJ2-1; 10 bases line up with TRBD2. This receptor was taken from a woman aged 18 to 35 with acute or convalescent COVID-19. CDR3 protein: CASSHQLAGDYNEQFF. The CDR3 DNA reads as TGCGCCAGCAGCCACCAGCTAGCGGGGGACTACAATGAGCAGTTCTTC.